This T cell receptor (beta chain) was sequenced for a study of CD8+ T cells in alopecia areata. Findings and caveats of the study: Scalp sample sequencing also detects resident alphabeta T cells of normal skin. Affected lesional scalp, above all in alopecia totalis/universalis, was more clonal than normal scalp.

Extracted RNA was reverse transcribed into cDNA, the sequencing template. The table came from immunoSEQ multiplex PCR; TCRdb's copy has only in-frame clones and leaves some out. The repertoire includes some 170,000 clones, about 67% of them detected once, and about an eighth sits in the top ten. Germline V CDR1 and CDR2: MNHEY, SMNVEV (reference sequence). The CDR3 has 15 amino acids. V shed 1 base and J shed 4 bases, with 14 bases lying between them. With regard to this clone: No antigen is known for it.

CD4+ and CD8+ T cells were sorted from PBMCs. The specimen comprised CD8+ T cells sorted from blood, sampled at week 0. The chain is built from TRBV27 and TRBJ2-7, with a weak D call TRBD1 (5 bases). The TCR comes from a human donor with alopecia areata. This chain's CDR3 is CASSLFWGPLYEQYF. CDR3 in DNA: TGTGCCAGCAGTTTATTTTGGGGCCCGCTGTACGAGCAGTACTTC.